Presented here are 12 T cell receptor beta chains from one specimen sequenced in a study of prognosis after radiotherapy for stage I lung cancer. Two-round multiplex PCR, the amplification method, yielded TCR beta CDR3 from genomic DNA. With primers specific to each TRBV and TRBJ gene, the first-round PCR was performed. TCRdb processed the multiplex PCR reads anew with MiXCR; each CDR3 protein has one entry. Altogether over 20,000 distinct CDR3 sequences are present, approximately 35% being singletons, with the ten largest covering approximately 67%. The specimen was PBMCs, collected before or after stereotactic body radiation therapy (not recorded which). These receptors all stem from a donor aged 50 or older with non-small cell lung cancer.

Note on this clonotype: Only one base separates this from a far larger clonotype, so it likely reflects a read error. The chain combines TRBV6-4 with TRBJ2-7; D possibly corresponds to TRBD2 (6 bases). V was shortened by 5 bases and J by 3 bases, with 20 bases between the two germline ends. The CDR3 loop spans 16 amino acids. CDR1 is MRHNA and CDR2 is SNTAGT in the germline V gene. CDR3 amino acids: CASSYRGLSGDYEQYF. Here the CDR3 DNA reads TGTGCCAGCAGTTACAGAGGACTATCGGGAGACTACGAGCAGTACTTC.

On this clonotype itself: A far larger clone differs by one base, so this is likely a read error. J is TRBJ1-1 and V is TRBV6-2 or TRBV6-3; D is ambiguous. The germline gives CDR1 MNHEY, CDR2 SVGEGT. The CDR3 is 14 amino acids. The CDR3 DNA follows: TGTTCCAGCAGTGAACTTGGTGACTTGGGGGAAGCTTTCTTT. Amino acids: CSSSELGDLGEAFF.

The V gene is TRBV6-1, the J gene TRBJ2-3; perhaps D is TRBD1 or TRBD2 (5 bases each). V lost 5 bases to trimming and J lost 5 bases, with 20 bases between them. Germline-derived CDR1 and CDR2 are MNHNS and SASEGT. The CDR3 has 16 amino acids. CDR3 sequence (DNA): TGTGCCAGCAGTAGTCCGGGACCGAAAGCTGTAGATACGCAGTATTTT. Translating gives CASSSPGPKAVDTQYF.

Notes on this clonotype: This probably arose from a read error, given a far larger clone one base away. J is TRBJ2-5 and V is TRBV6-2 or TRBV6-3, with D possibly TRBD1 on 6 matching bases. The V gene lost 6 bases and the J gene lost 3 bases, with 17 bases spanning the gap. The CDR3 totals 15 residues. In germline, CDR1 is MNHEY, CDR2 SVGEGT. The CDR3 DNA sequence: TGTGCCAGCAGCGCCGTATCGGGACACGAAGAGACCCAGTACTTC. Its protein product is CASSAVSGHEETQYF.

This sequence joins TRBV7-9 and TRBJ2-1, with D possibly matching TRBD1 (6 bases). This CDR3 spans 14 amino acids. CDR1 SEHNR and CDR2 FQNEAQ come from the germline V gene (reference sequence). Trimming took off 1 base at V and 2 bases at J, with 6 bases between the two ends. The CDR3 coding sequence is TGTGCCAGCAGCTTAGGGACAGCCTACAATGAGCAGTTCTTC. Its protein is CASSLGTAYNEQFF. Filled out from reference TRBV7-9 and TRBJ2-1, the complete variable domain reads DTGVSQNPRHKITKRGQNVTFRCDPISEHNRLYWYRQTLGQGPEFLTYFQNEAQLEKSRLLSDRFSAERPKGSFSTLEIQRTEQGDSAMYLCASSLGTAYNEQFFGPGTRLTVL.

The chain links TRBV7-8 to TRBJ2-4, with 8 nucleotides matching TRBD1. Germline CDR1 is SGHVS and CDR2 is FQNEAQ. The V segment lost 2 bases and the J segment 3 bases; nucleotides outside the gene matches: 3. CDR3 length: 15 amino acids. This CDR3 reads CASSLLDRDKNIQYF. The CDR3 DNA follows: TGTGCCAGCAGCTTACTGGACAGGGACAAAAACATTCAGTACTTC.

This clonotype appeared a single time. The rearrangement uses TRBV5-8 and TRBJ2-5, with TRBD1 matching 8 bases. Germline loops: CDR1 SGHTS, CDR2 YDEGEE. V lost 2 bases, J lost 3 bases, and 6 bases stayed unmatched. This CDR3 region has 15 residues. CDR3 in DNA: TGTGCCAGCAGCTTTGGGACAGGTACCAAAGAGACCCAGTACTTC. Its translation is CASSFGTGTKETQYF.

As regards this clonotype: The junction shows a germline mismatch at one end, possibly a read error. This sequence joins TRBV5-5 and TRBJ1-2, with 7 bases matching TRBD1. The CDR3 is 16 amino acids. CDR1 and CDR2 (germline): SGHKS, YYEKEE (reference sequence). The CDR3 reads CASSPETGLWNYVYTF. The CDR3 nucleotides are TGTGCCAGCAGCCCCGAGACAGGGCTCTGGAACTATGTCTACACCTTC.

This clonotype was recorded many times. This chain links TRBV5-1 with TRBJ2-1; 8 bases are shared with TRBD2. This CDR3 is 16 amino acids long. Germline V gene sequence: CDR1 SGHRS, CDR2 YFSETQ. With 3 bases clipped from V and 5 bases from J, the junction kept 10 bases outside the gene matches. The CDR3 protein is CASSSPGGALDNEQFF. In DNA form, the CDR3 reads TGCGCCAGCAGCTCCCCGGGGGGGGCCCTTGACAATGAGCAGTTCTTC.

This clonotype has at least ten counts. The J gene is TRBJ2-1, the V gene TRBV20-1; 12 nucleotides align to TRBD1. This CDR3 comprises 16 residues. Per germline, CDR1 DFQATT and CDR2 SNEGSKA (reference sequence). Trimming took 3 bases from V and 5 from J; bases not matched to a gene: 8. DNA for the CDR3: TGCAGTGCTAGGGAACCGGGACAGGGGGCGGACAATGAGCAGTTCTTC. This encodes CSAREPGQGADNEQFF.

Turning to this clonotype: A read error likely explains this, since a far larger clone differs by one base. The chain employs TRBV2 and TRBJ1-2; the match to TRBD1 covers 11 bases. Germline assignment: CDR1 SNHLY and CDR2 FYNNEI. The CDR3 extends over 18 amino acids. With V trimmed by 5 bases and J by 6 bases, 17 bases remained unmatched. The CDR3 loop is CASSFLHGGQGAGDGYTF. CDR3 DNA: TGTGCCAGCAGTTTTTTACACGGCGGACAGGGGGCGGGAGATGGCTACACCTTC.

This clonotype was detected many times. The rearrangement links TRBV7-9 to TRBJ2-2, with D possibly being TRBD1 (6 bases). The V and J ends lost 3 bases and 12 bases respectively, with 14 bases between them. The CDR3 is 13 amino acids. CDR1 and CDR2 (germline): SEHNR, FQNEAQ (reference sequence). This chain's CDR3 is CASSFAPGTKLFF. The DNA for the CDR3 is TGTGCCAGCAGCTTTGCCCCCGGGACAAAGCTGTTTTTT.